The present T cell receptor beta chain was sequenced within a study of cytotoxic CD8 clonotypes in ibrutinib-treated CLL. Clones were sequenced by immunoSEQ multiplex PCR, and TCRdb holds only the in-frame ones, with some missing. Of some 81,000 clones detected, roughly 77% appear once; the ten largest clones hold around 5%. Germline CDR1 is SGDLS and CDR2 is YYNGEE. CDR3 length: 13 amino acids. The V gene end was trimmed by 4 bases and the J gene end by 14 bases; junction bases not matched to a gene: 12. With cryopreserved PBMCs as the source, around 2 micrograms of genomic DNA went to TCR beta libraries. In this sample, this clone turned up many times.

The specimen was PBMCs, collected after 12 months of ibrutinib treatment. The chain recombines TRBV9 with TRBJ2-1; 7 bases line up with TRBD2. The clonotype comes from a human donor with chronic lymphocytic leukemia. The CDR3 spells CASSPPGGAEKFF. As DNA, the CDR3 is TGTGCCAGCAGCCCCCCGGGGGGTGCGGAAAAGTTCTTC. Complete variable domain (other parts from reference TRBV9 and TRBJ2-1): DSGVTQTPKHLITATGQRVTLRCSPRSGDLSVYWYQQSLDQGLQFLIQYYNGEERAKGNILERFSAQQFPDLHSELNLSSLELGDSALYFCASSPPGGAEKFFGPGTRLTVL.